The 2 T cell receptor beta chains reported below all come from one sample, sequenced in a study of cytomegalovirus exposure and HLA in healthy donors. Vbeta (60) and Jbeta (13) primers were used in the PCR. This table comes from immunoSEQ multiplex PCR, and its TCRdb copy is limited to in-frame clones, with some not included. This table has around 98,000 clones, roughly 81% appearing once. Sequencing used PBMCs. The receptors stem from a man aged 40-50 years in good health and CMV-seronegative.

The V and J genes are TRBV7-9 and TRBJ1-1; TRBD1 matches at 8 bases. The J segment lost 5 bases and the V segment lost 5 bases, leaving 4 bases of the junction unmatched. CDR1 is SEHNR, CDR2 FQNEAQ, per germline (reference sequence). The CDR3 length is 13 residues. CDR3 bases: TGTGCCAGCAGCCCCACAGGGGGGACTGAAGCTTTCTTT. It encodes CASSPTGGTEAFF.

The chain is built from TRBV7-9 and TRBJ2-3; TRBD1 matches 8 bases. This CDR3 region has 16 residues. V trimming: 4 bases; J trimming: 4 bases; junction bases outside the gene matches: 10. CDR1 and CDR2 from the germline V gene are SEHNR and FQNEAQ (reference sequence). The CDR3 DNA reads TGTGCCAGCAGCTCACCCACTACAGGGGGACCAGATACGCAGTATTTT. Translation: CASSSPTTGGPDTQYF.